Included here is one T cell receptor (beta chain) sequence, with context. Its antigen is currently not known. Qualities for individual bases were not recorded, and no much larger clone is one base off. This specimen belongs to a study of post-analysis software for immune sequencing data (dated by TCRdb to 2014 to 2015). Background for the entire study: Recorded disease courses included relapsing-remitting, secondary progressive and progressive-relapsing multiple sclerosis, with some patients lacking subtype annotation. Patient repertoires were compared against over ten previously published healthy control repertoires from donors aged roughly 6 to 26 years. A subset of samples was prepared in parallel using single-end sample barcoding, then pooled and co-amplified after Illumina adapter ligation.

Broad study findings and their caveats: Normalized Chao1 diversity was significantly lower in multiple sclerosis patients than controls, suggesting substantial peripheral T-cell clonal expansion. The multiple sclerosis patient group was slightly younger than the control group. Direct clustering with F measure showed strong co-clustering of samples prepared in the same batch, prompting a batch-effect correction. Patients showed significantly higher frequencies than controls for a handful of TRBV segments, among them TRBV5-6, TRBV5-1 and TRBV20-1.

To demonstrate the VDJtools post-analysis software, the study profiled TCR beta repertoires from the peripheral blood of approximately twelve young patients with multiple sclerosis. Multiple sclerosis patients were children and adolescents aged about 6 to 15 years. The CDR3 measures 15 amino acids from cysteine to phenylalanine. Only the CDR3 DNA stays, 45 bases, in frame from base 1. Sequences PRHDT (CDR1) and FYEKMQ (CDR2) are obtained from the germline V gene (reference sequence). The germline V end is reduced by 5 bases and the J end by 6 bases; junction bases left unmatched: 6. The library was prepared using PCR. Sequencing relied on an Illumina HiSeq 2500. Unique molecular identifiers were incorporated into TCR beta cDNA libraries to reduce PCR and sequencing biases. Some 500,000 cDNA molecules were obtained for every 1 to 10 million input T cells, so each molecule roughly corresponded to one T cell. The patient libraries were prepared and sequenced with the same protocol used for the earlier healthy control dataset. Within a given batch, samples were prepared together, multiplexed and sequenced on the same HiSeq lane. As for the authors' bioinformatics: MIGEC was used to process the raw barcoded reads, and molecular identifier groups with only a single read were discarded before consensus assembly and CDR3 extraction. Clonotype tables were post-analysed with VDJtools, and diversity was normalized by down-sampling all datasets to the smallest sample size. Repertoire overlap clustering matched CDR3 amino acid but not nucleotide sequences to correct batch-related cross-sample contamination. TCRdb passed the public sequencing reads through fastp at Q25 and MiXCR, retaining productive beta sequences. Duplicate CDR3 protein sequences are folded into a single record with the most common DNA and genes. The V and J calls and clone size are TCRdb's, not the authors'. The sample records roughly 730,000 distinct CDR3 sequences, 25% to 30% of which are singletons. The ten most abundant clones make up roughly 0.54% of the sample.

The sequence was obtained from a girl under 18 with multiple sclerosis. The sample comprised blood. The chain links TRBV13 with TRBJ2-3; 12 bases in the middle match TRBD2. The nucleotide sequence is TGTGCCAGCAGCGCCCCGACTAGCGGGAGTGATACGCAGTATTTT. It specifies CASSAPTSGSDTQYF.